The present T cell receptor beta chain was sequenced within a study of neurological immune-mediated disorders. Using its own MiXCR run on the 5' RACE reads, TCRdb lists one record per CDR3 protein. The table records 100,000 or so distinct CDR3 sequences, approximately 13% of them present only once. The time point: longitudinal time-point 2. This clonotype was detected ten times or more. V trimming: 4 bases; J trimming: 7 bases; junction bases outside the gene matches: 9. Germline assignment: CDR1 SGHRS and CDR2 YFSETQ. This CDR3 spans 15 amino acids. Sequenced input: PBMCs. This rearrangement joins TRBV5-1 to TRBJ2-1; 9 bases map to TRBD1. The sequence was collected from a female donor with HTLV-1-associated myelopathy (HAM/TSP). The DNA for the CDR3 is TGCGCCAGCAGCGTAGACTGGGGGACAGGGAATGAGCAGTTCTTC. Its protein product is CASSVDWGTGNEQFF.